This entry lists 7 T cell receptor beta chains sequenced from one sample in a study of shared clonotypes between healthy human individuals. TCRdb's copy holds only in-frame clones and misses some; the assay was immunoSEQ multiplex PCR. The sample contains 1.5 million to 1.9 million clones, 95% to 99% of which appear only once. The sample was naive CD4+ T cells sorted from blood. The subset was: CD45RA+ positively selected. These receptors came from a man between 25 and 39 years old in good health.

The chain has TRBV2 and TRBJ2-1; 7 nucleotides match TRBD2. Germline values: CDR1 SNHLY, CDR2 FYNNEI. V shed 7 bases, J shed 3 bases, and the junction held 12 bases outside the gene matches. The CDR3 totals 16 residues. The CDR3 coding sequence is TGTGCCAGCACCCTGTTTTGGGGGGGGGACTACAATGAGCAGTTCTTC. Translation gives CASTLFWGGDYNEQFF.

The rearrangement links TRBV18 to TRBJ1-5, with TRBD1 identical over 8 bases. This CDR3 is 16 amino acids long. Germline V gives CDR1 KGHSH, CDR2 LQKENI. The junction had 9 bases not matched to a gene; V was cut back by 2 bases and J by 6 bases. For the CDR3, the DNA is TGTGCCAGCTCACCAACGTATAACCAGGGGGCTCAGCCCCAGCATTTT. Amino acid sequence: CASSPTYNQGAQPQHF.

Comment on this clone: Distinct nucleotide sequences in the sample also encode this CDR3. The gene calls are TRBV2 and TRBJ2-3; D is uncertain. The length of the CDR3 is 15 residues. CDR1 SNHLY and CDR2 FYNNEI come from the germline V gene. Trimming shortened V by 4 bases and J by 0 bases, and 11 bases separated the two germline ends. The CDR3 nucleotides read TGTGCCAGCAGTGTTGAGCGTCCTAGCACAGATACGCAGTATTTT. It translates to CASSVERPSTDTQYF.

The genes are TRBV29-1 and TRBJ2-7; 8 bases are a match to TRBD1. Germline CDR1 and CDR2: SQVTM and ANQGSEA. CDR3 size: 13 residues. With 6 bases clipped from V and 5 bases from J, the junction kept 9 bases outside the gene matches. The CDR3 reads CSVIQGVGDEQYF. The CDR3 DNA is TGCAGCGTGATACAGGGGGTGGGCGACGAGCAGTACTTC.

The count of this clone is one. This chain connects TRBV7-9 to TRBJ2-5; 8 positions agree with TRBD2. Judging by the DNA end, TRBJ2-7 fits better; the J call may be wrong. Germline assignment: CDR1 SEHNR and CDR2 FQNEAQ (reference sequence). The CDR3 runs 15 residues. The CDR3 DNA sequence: TGTGCCAGCAGCTCCCCCCGCGAGCGGGAGCGCGAGCAGTACTTC. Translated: CASSSPREREREQYF.

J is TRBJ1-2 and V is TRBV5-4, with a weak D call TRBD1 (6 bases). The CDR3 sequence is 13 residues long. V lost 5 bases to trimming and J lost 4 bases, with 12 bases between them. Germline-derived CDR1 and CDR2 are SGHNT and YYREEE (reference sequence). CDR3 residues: CASRPQGGYGYTF. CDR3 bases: TGTGCCAGCAGGCCACAGGGAGGCTATGGCTACACCTTC.

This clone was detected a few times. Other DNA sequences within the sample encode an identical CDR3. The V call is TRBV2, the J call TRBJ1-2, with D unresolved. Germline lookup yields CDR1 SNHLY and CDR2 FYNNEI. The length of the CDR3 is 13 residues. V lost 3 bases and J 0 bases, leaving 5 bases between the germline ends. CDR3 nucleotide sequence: TGTGCCAGCAGTGACACCGCTAACTATGGCTACACCTTC. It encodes CASSDTANYGYTF.